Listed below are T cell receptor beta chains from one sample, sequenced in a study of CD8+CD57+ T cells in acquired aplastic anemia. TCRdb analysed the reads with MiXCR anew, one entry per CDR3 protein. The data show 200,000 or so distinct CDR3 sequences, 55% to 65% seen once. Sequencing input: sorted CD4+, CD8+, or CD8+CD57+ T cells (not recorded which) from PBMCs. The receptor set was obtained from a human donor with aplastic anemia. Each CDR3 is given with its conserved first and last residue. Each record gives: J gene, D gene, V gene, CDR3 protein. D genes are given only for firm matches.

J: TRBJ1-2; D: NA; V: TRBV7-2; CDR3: CASSLAHDQRGYTF
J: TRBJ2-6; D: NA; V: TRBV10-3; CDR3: CAISDSGSGANVLTF
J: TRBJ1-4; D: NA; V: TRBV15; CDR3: CATSRDSPTATNEKLFF
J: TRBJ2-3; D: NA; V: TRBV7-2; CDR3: CASSHDRDTQYF
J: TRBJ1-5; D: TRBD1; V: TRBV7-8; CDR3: CASSLRDRGDNQPQHF
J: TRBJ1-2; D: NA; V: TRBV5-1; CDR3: CASSLAIGGGGYTF
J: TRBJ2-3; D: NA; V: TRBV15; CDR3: CATSSGSFADTQYF
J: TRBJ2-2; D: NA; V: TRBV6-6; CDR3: CASSLWDTGELFF
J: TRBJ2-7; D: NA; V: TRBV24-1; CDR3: CATEASSYEQYF
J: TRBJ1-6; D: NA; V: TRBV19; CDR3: CASSMEDLANSPLHF
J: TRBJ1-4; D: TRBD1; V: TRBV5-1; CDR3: CASSLGGLGEKLFF
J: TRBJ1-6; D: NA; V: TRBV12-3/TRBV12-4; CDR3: CASSWGQRRSPLHF
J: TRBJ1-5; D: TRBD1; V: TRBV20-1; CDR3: CSAGYRGFGQPQHF
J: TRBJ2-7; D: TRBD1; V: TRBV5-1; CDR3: CASSPTDRASSYEQYF
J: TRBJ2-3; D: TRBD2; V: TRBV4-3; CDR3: CASSQTSGVTDTQYF
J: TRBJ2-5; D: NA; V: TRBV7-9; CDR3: CASSPNPGLNQETQYF
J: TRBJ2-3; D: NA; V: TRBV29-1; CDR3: CSTCMGTTDTQYF
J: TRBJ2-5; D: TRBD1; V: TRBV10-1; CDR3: CASGTGVQETQYF
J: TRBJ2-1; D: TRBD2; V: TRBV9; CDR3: CASSVGAGGLPGNEQFF
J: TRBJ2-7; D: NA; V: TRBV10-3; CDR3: CAISESANPRIEQYF
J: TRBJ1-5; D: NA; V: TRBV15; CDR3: CATSRDPRLSNQPQHF
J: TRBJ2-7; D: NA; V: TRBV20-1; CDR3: CSASKLAEYF
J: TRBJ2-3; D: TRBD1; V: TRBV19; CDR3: CASRNRGRTDTQYF
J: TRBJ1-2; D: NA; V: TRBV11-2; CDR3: CASSLETASGYTF
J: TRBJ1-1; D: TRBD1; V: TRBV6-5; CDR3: CASSVTNSGGTEAFF
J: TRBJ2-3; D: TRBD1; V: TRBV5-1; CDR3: CASSLDRGSTDTQYF
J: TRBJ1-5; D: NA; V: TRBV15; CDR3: CATSSQARSGNQPQHF
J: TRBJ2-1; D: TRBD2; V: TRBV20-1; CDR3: CSAGGVDSLAGGPFGEQFF
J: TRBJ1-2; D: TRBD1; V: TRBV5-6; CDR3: CASSGPAAWTGEYGYTF
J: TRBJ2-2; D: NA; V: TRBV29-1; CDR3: CSVQGWGAGELFF
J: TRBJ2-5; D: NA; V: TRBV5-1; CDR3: CASHPVGRQETQYF
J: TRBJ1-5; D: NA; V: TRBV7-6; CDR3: CASSPGSSSRDQHF
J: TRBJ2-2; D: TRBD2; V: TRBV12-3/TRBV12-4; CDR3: CASSLRRGEVRELFF
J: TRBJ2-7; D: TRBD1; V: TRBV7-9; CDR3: CASSPGQETAYEQYF
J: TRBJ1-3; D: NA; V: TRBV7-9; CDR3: CASRSEGVSSGNTIYF
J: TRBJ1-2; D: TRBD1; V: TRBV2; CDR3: CASSEARDREGGYTF
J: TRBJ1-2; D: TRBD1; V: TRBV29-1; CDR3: CSVEDLPQGDYGYTF
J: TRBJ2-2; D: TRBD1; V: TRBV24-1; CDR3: CATSDRRQGRGELFF
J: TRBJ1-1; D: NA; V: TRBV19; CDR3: CASGKGPMNTEAFF
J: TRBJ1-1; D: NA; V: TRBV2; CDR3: CASSDPRGRDTEAFF
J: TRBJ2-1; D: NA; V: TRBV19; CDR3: CASGPGLSSYNEQFF
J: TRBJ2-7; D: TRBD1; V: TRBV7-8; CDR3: CASSIQMAQGAREQYF